This T cell receptor beta chain was retrieved from a study of metastatic and nonmetastatic thyroid tumors. Findings of the study overall: Relative to benign nodules, malignant thyroid tumors were reportedly characterized by significantly elevated TCR beta diversity in blood and tumor.

This clone appeared a few times. Its target is not known. This may come from a read error, since a much larger clone is one base off. Patients had received no treatment of any kind before thyroid surgery. Through MiXCR, TCRdb re-clonotyped the PCR reads. This table holds approximately 74,000 clones, 14% found once. Per germline, CDR1 SNHLY and CDR2 FYNNEI. The CDR3 runs 14 residues. Material for sequencing was blood. This clonotype originated in a male donor with papillary thyroid cancer or a benign thyroid nodule (not recorded which). Some clones in this sample may be carry-over from other donors' samples. The genes are TRBV2 and TRBJ2-3; D is perhaps TRBD2 (6 bases). Here the CDR3 reads CASLFQEGTYTQYF. CDR3 DNA: TGTGCCAGCTTGTTTCAGGAGGGCACATATACGCAGTATTTT.